This T cell receptor beta chain was recovered during a study of blood T cell repertoires in COVID-19. A few counts support this clone. The assay was immunoSEQ multiplex PCR, and TCRdb's table has in-frame clones only and misses some. Counted here are about 130,000 clones, approximately 81% occurring once; the ten biggest clones make up 6%. V shed 0 bases and J shed 8 bases, with 14 bases lying between them. There are 15 residues in the CDR3. Germline CDR1 is LGHNA and CDR2 is YSLEER. The chain joins TRBV4-3 to TRBJ2-1; tentatively, D is TRBD2 (6 bases). Sequencing was done on a sample of peripheral blood. This TCR derives from a man older than 75 with COVID-19, enrolled during active disease. The CDR3, as DNA: TGCGCCAGCAGCCAAGACCGACTAGATTGGGATGAGCAGTTCTTC. Amino acid sequence: CASSQDRLDWDEQFF.